Presented here are 2 T cell receptor beta chains from one specimen sequenced in a study of cytomegalovirus exposure and HLA in healthy donors. 13 Jbeta primers and 60 Vbeta primers were used for the PCR. Sequenced by immunoSEQ multiplex PCR; TCRdb stores in-frame clones only, minus some. The data contain about 140,000 clones, 80% of them singletons. Sequenced input: PBMCs. These receptors were obtained from a male donor in good health and CMV-seropositive.

As concerns this clone: The same CDR3 arises from other DNA sequences in this sample as well. The chain links TRBV5-4 to TRBJ2-2; a possible D gene is TRBD1 (5 bases). The V end was cut by 5 bases, the J end by 5 bases, with 13 bases between. The CDR3 loop spans 14 amino acids. In germline, CDR1 is SGHNT, CDR2 YYREEE (reference sequence). This CDR3 is CASRLAGLTGELFF. In nucleotides, the CDR3 is TGTGCCAGCAGGCTGGCAGGGCTGACCGGGGAGCTGTTTTTT.

This clone appeared once. J is TRBJ1-2 and V is TRBV2, with 11 bases aligning to TRBD1. The germline CDR1 and CDR2 sequences are SNHLY and FYNNEI. The CDR3 has 15 residues. Trimming at V came to 2 bases and at J to 8 bases, leaving 7 bases not matched to a gene. The CDR3 coding sequence is TGTGCCAGCAGTGAAAACGGACAGGGGGCGTCCGGCTACACCTTC. Its translation is CASSENGQGASGYTF.